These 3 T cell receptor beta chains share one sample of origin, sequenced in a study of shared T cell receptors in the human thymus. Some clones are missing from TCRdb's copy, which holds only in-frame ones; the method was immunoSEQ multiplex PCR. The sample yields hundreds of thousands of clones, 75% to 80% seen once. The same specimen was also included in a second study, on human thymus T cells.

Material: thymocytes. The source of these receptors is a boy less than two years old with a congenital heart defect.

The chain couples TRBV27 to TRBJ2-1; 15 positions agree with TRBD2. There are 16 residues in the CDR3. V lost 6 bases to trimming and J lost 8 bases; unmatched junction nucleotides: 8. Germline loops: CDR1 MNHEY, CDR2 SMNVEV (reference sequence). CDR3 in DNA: TGTGCCAGCAGCCTATTGGGACTAGCGGGAGGACATGAGCAGTTCTTC. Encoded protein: CASSLLGLAGGHEQFF.

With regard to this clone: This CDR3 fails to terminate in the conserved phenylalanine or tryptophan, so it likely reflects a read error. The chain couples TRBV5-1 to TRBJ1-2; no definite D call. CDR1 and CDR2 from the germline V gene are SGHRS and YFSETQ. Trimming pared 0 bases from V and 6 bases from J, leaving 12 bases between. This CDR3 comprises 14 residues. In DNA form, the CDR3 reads TGCGCCAGCAGCTTGGCCGACACACCCAATGGCTACACCCTC. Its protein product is CASSLADTPNGYTL.

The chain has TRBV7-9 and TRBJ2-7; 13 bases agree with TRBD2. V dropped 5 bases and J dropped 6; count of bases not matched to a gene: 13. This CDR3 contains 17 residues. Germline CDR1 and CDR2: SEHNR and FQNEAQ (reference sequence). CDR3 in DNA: TGTGCCAGCAGCATAAAATGCACTAGCGGGAGGGCCTGCGAGCAGTACTTC. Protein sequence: CASSIKCTSGRACEQYF.